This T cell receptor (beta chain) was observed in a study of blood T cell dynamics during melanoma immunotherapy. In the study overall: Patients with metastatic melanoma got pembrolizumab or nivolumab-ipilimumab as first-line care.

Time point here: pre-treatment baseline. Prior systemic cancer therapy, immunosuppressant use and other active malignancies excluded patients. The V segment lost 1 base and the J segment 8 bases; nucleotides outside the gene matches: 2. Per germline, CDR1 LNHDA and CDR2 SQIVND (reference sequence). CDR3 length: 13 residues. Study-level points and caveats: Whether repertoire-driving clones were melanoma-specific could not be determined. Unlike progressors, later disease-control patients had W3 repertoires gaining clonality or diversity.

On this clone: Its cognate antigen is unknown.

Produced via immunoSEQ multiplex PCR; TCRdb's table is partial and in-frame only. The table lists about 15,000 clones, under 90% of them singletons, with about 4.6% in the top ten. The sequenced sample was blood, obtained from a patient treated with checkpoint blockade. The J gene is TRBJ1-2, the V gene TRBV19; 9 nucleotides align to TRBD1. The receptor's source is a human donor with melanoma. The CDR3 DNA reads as TGTGCCAGTAGTATAGGGACAGGGGTCGGCTACACCTTC. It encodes CASSIGTGVGYTF.